Listed below are T cell receptor beta chains from one sample, sequenced in a study of blood T cell repertoires in COVID-19. Measured with immunoSEQ multiplex PCR; TCRdb has only the in-frame clones, and not every one. The table shows under 200,000 clones, with approximately 85% occurring only once. Material for sequencing was peripheral blood. The receptor source for this set is a middle-aged man who had recovered from COVID-19. CDR3s include the opening cysteine and the closing phenylalanine or tryptophan. Each record gives: clone size, D gene, V gene, J gene, CDR3 DNA, CDR3 protein. D genes are given only for firm matches. Not all rows give a size; the values are once, few, many and, for expanded clones, a class.

>NA|NA|TRBV19|TRBJ1-2
TGTGCCAGTAGTATATATACTAACAGGCCGGCGGGCTACACCTTC
CASSIYTNRPAGYTF
>NA|TRBD1|TRBV19|TRBJ2-2
TGTGCCAGTAGTATAAGGACAGGGGACAGCACCGGGGAGCTGTTTTTT
CASSIRTGDSTGELFF
>few|NA|TRBV9|TRBJ2-3
TGTGCCAGCAGCGGGACAGTAAGCACAGATACGCAGTATTTT
CASSGTVSTDTQYF
>NA|TRBD1|TRBV19|TRBJ1-5
TGTGCCAGTAAAAAAACCGGGACAGGGGATCAGCCCCAGCATTTT
CASKKTGTGDQPQHF
>NA|TRBD1|TRBV25-1|TRBJ2-7
TGTGCCAGCAGTGACATGCTGAGACAGGGGGAGGAGCAGTACTTC
CASSDMLRQGEEQYF
>NA|NA|TRBV6-2/TRBV6-3|TRBJ1-2
TGTGCCAGCAGTGGAGACTATGGCTACACCTTC
CASSGDYGYTF
>NA|NA|TRBV6-5|TRBJ1-1
TGTGCCAGCAGTCTCTACAGGATTAGCGAAGCTTTCTTT
CASSLYRISEAFF
>NA|NA|TRBV5-8|TRBJ2-7
TGTGCCAGCAGCTTCGGGGGACAGTCCTACGAGCAGTACTTC
CASSFGGQSYEQYF
>NA|NA|TRBV9|TRBJ1-3
TGTGCCAGCAGCGTAACTACAGGGTCATCAGGAAACACCATATATTTT
CASSVTTGSSGNTIYF
>NA|NA|TRBV5-1|TRBJ2-2
TGCGCCAGCAGCTTCTCCACCGGGGAGCTGTTTTTT
CASSFSTGELFF
>NA|NA|TRBV4-1|TRBJ2-3
TGCGCCAGCAGCCTCTCTCCCTCCACAGATACGCAGTATTTT
CASSLSPSTDTQYF
>NA|TRBD1|TRBV7-2|TRBJ1-2
TGTGCCAGCAGCTCCGCGGGACAGCTCATTTCTCGCGGCTACACCTTC
CASSSAGQLISRGYTF
>NA|TRBD1|TRBV27|TRBJ2-1
TGTGCCAGCAGCCATAGCGGGACAGGGGGGAATGAGCAGTTCTTC
CASSHSGTGGNEQFF
>NA|NA|TRBV6-1|TRBJ1-5
TGTGCCAGCAGTGAATCGACTCCGGATAGCAATCAGCCCCAGCATTTT
CASSESTPDSNQPQHF
>NA|NA|TRBV7-3|TRBJ2-7
TGTGCCAGCAGCTTAATCACGGGGGACGAGCAGTACTTC
CASSLITGDEQYF
>NA|TRBD1|TRBV5-8|TRBJ1-5
TGTGCCAGCAGCTTCGGGACAGGGGTTGGCAATCAGCCCCAGCATTTT
CASSFGTGVGNQPQHF
>NA|NA|TRBV11-2|TRBJ2-5
TGTGCCAGCAGCCCGGAGAATCGGAGAGAGACCCAGTACTTC
CASSPENRRETQYF
>NA|NA|TRBV6-5|TRBJ2-7
TGTGCCAGCAGTAGCGACAGCGAGCAGTACTTC
CASSSDSEQYF
>NA|TRBD2|TRBV6-5|TRBJ2-7
TGTGCCAGCAGTTTAGCGGGTGGGTGGGAGCAGTACTTC
CASSLAGGWEQYF
>NA|TRBD1|TRBV2|TRBJ1-5
TGTGCCAGCAGTTGGGGACAGGACAATCAGCCCCAGCATTTT
CASSWGQDNQPQHF
>NA|TRBD1|TRBV6-5|TRBJ1-5
TGTGCCAGCAGTTACTCGAGGGGGCATCAGCCCCAGCATTTT
CASSYSRGHQPQHF
>NA|TRBD1|TRBV7-2|TRBJ1-1
TGTGCCAGCAGCGCGGGACAGGTCGGCACTGAAGCTTTCTTT
CASSAGQVGTEAFF
>many|NA|TRBV6-4|TRBJ2-1
TGTGCCAGCAGTGACCTGGAGAACAATGAGCAGTTCTTC
CASSDLENNEQFF
>NA|TRBD1|TRBV15|TRBJ1-3
TGTGCCACCAGCGCAACCGGGACAGGGGGCAGGAACACCATATATTTT
CATSATGTGGRNTIYF
>NA|TRBD1|TRBV6-5|TRBJ2-7
TGTGCCAGCAGTTACTCCGGGACAGAGTACTTC
CASSYSGTEYF
>NA|TRBD1|TRBV19|TRBJ1-5
TGTGCCAGTAGGCCAAAAGGACAGGGACACCAGCCCCAGCATTTT
CASRPKGQGHQPQHF
>NA|TRBD1|TRBV10-3|TRBJ2-5
TGTGCCATCAGTGAGTGGCAGGGGGTCGGGACCCAGTACTTC
CAISEWQGVGTQYF
>NA|TRBD2|TRBV2|TRBJ2-5
TGTGCCAGCAGTGAAGTGGGACTAGCGGGGATGGAGACCCAGTACTTC
CASSEVGLAGMETQYF
>NA|NA|TRBV6-1|TRBJ2-2
TGTGCCAGCAGTGAAGAGGGGGGGCTCAACGGGGAGCTGTTTTTT
CASSEEGGLNGELFF
>NA|TRBD1|TRBV5-4|TRBJ1-5
TGTGCCAGCAGCTTGGTAGCGGGGACAGGCAATCAGCCCCAGCATTTT
CASSLVAGTGNQPQHF
>NA|TRBD1|TRBV18|TRBJ1-2
TGTGCCAGCTCACCCGGGGACAGGGTCGATGGCTACACCTTC
CASSPGDRVDGYTF
>NA|NA|TRBV27|TRBJ1-1
TGTGCCAGCAGGGCGGGCACTGAAGCTTTCTTT
CASRAGTEAFF
>NA|TRBD2|TRBV3-1/TRBV3-2|TRBJ2-2
TGTGCCAGCAGCCAAGATCTATCGACTAGCGGTTACACCGGGGAGCTGTTTTTT
CASSQDLSTSGYTGELFF
>NA|TRBD2|TRBV15|TRBJ2-3
TGTGCCACCAGGAGAAGAGCGGGAGTCCCCCCAGATACGCAGTATTTT
CATRRRAGVPPDTQYF
>NA|TRBD1|TRBV9|TRBJ1-2
TGTGCCAGCGGACAGGAGGCCTATGGCTACACCTTC
CASGQEAYGYTF
>NA|NA|TRBV6-5|TRBJ1-5
TGTGCCAGCAGGACGGGGGATCAGCCCCAGCATTTT
CASRTGDQPQHF
>NA|NA|TRBV7-9|TRBJ1-1
TGTGCCAGCAGCTTCGTTAACACTGAAGCTTTCTTT
CASSFVNTEAFF
>few|NA|TRBV12-2|TRBJ1-1
TGTGCAAGGGCCTGGCCTGGAGGGGCGGCACTGAAGGGTACGGGTTTCTTT
CARAWPGGAALKGTGFF
>NA|TRBD1|TRBV30|TRBJ1-2
TGTGCCTGGAGTAGACCGGGACAGTCGATGGGGATGAACTATGGCTACACCTTC
CAWSRPGQSMGMNYGYTF
>NA|NA|TRBV7-2|TRBJ1-2
TGTGCCAGCAGCTTGACGTCGGGGGACTATGGCTACACCTTC
CASSLTSGDYGYTF
>NA|TRBD1|TRBV12-3/TRBV12-4|TRBJ2-1
TGTGCCAGCAGTAGACAGGGGGATGAGCAGTTCTTC
CASSRQGDEQFF